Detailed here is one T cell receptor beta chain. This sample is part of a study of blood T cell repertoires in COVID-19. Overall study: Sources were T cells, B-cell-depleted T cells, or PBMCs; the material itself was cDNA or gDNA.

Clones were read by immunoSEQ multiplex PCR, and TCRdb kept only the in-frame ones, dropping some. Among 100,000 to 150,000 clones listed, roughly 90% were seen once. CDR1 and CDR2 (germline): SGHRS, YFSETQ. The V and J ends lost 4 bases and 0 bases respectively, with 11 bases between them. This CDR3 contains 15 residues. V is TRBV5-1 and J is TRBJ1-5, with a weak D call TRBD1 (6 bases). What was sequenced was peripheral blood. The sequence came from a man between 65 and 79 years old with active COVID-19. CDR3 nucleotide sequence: TGCGCCAGCAGCCCCACAGGGAGTAGCAATCAGCCCCAGCATTTT. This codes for CASSPTGSSNQPQHF.